These 21 T cell receptor beta chains share one sample of origin, sequenced in a study of early T cells in non-severe SARS-CoV-2 infection. One entry per CDR3 protein results from TCRdb running MiXCR on the 5' RACE reads. Altogether 45,000 to 65,000 distinct CDR3 sequences are present, less than 9.5% being singletons, with the ten largest covering around 4%. Specimen: whole blood. The receptors stem from an adult who was a healthcare worker with PCR-confirmed SARS-CoV-2 infection or an uninfected control (not recorded which).

This clonotype was detected many times. The V gene is TRBV30, the J gene TRBJ2-3, with D maybe TRBD1 (6 bases). The CDR3 consists of 12 residues. The germline V gene encodes CDR1 GTSNPN and CDR2 SVGIG (reference sequence). Between the trimmed V and J ends, which lost 1 base and 12 bases, there was a span of 14 bases. The DNA for the CDR3 is TGTGCCTGGAGTGAACAGGGACCAGACCAGTATTTT. It is translated as CAWSEQGPDQYF.

This clonotype was found many times. The chain couples TRBV7-2 to TRBJ2-7; D is unresolved. Germline values: CDR1 SGHTA, CDR2 FQGNSA. V was cut by 1 base and J by 0 bases, with 10 bases left in between. The CDR3 consists of 15 residues. The CDR3 sequence: CASSLGAVGSYEQYF. The DNA of the CDR3 is TGTGCCAGCAGCTTAGGTGCAGTCGGCTCCTACGAGCAGTACTTC.

This clonotype was counted a few times. The rearrangement joins TRBV7-9 to TRBJ1-5; D not resolved. Trimming removed 5 bases at V and 2 bases at J, with 10 bases between. Germline CDR1 is SEHNR and CDR2 is FQNEAQ (reference sequence). The CDR3 contains 14 residues. CDR3 coding DNA: TGTGCCAGCAGCCACGGAGGCGGCAATCAGCCCCAGCATTTT. Its translation: CASSHGGGNQPQHF. The full variable domain, in which reference TRBV7-9 and TRBJ1-5 provide the parts outside the CDR3, is DTGVSQNPRHKITKRGQNVTFRCDPISEHNRLYWYRQTLGQGPEFLTYFQNEAQLEKSRLLSDRFSAERPKGSFSTLEIQRTEQGDSAMYLCASSHGGGNQPQHFGDGTRLSIL.

This clonotype came up many times. The chain recombines TRBV7-9 with TRBJ1-3; D gene unclear. The ends were cut back, 7 bases at V and 5 bases at J, with 12 bases in the middle. The CDR3 length is 13 residues. In germline, CDR1 is SEHNR, CDR2 FQNEAQ (reference sequence). The CDR3 region is CASTTRSRNTIYF. The CDR3 nucleotides are TGTGCCAGCACCACCCGTAGCCGAAACACCATATATTTT.

This clonotype was found many times. V and J are TRBV7-2 and TRBJ2-3; TRBD1 or TRBD2 may be the D gene (5 bases each). The CDR3 totals 16 residues. The V and J ends lost 5 bases and 0 bases respectively, with 15 bases between them. Germline V gives CDR1 SGHTA, CDR2 FQGNSA. Here the CDR3 DNA reads TGTGCCAGCAGCCCGACGGGACGGACTAGCACAGATACGCAGTATTTT. Translating gives CASSPTGRTSTDTQYF.

At least ten counts were recorded for this clonotype. The V gene is TRBV7-6, the J gene TRBJ2-3; TRBD2 agrees at 13 bases. The CDR3 extends over 15 amino acids. Trimming took 5 bases from V and 9 from J; bases not matched to a gene: 8. The germline V gene encodes CDR1 SGHVS and CDR2 FNYEAQ. The CDR3 DNA reads TGTGCCAGCAGCGAACCGGGACTAGCGGGGCCGACGCAGTATTTT. It yields the protein CASSEPGLAGPTQYF.

The chain combines TRBV29-1 with TRBJ2-2; the match to TRBD2 covers 13 bases. Looked up from germline, CDR1 is SQVTM and CDR2 is ANQGSEA. The V and J ends lost 4 bases and 4 bases, in that order; junction bases with no gene match: 6. The CDR3 runs 16 residues. The CDR3 bases are TGCAGCGTTGCTGGACTAGCGGGAGTTAGCACCGGGGAGCTGTTTTTT. It is translated as CSVAGLAGVSTGELFF.

About this clonotype itself: It may be a read error: a sequence one base away is much more abundant. The gene calls are TRBV5-6 and TRBJ2-5, with no clear D. Trimming left V 1 base short and J 1 base short, with 20 bases between. The CDR3 runs 18 residues. Germline assignment: CDR1 SGHDT and CDR2 YYEEEE. The CDR3 here is CASSLRDPAEICQETQYF. The CDR3 nucleotides read TGTGCCAGCAGCTTGCGAGACCCCGCCGAGATTTGCCAAGAGACCCAGTACTTC.

This clonotype was detected a few times. The chain employs TRBV19 and TRBJ2-1, with 9 bases matching TRBD1. The J segment lost 5 bases and the V segment lost 7 bases, leaving 9 bases of the junction unmatched. Germline loops: CDR1 LNHDA, CDR2 SQIVND (reference sequence). This CDR3 comprises 15 residues. DNA for the CDR3: TGTGCCAGTATGGAGGGACAGGGAGGGAACAATGAGCAGTTCTTC. As protein: CASMEGQGGNNEQFF.

There are many counts of this clonotype. This rearrangement joins TRBV5-1 to TRBJ2-1; a possible D gene is TRBD1 (6 bases). Looked up from germline, CDR1 is SGHRS and CDR2 is YFSETQ. CDR3 length equals 16 residues. V was pared by 4 bases and J by 3 bases, with 17 bases between. As DNA, the CDR3 is TGCGCCAGCAGCGACCCCCGGGACACCCTCTACAATGAGCAGTTCTTC. Its protein product is CASSDPRDTLYNEQFF. Using reference TRBV5-1 and TRBJ2-1 for the parts outside the CDR3, the full variable domain is KAGVTQTPRYLIKTRGQQVTLSCSPISGHRSVSWYQQTPGQGLQFLFEYFSETQRNKGNFPGRFSGRQFSNSRSEMNVSTLELGDSALYLCASSDPRDTLYNEQFFGPGTRLTVL.

The chain combines TRBV29-1 with TRBJ1-5; D is perhaps TRBD1 (6 bases). Trimming pared 6 bases from V and 0 bases from J, leaving 15 bases between. The CDR3 contains 15 residues. CDR1 is SQVTM and CDR2 is ANQGSEA in the germline V gene. CDR3 loop: CSVAAGTHSNQPQHF. CDR3 in DNA: TGCAGCGTCGCGGCAGGGACACATAGCAATCAGCCCCAGCATTTT.

This chain uses TRBV20-1 with TRBJ2-7; 9 bases agree with TRBD1. With 6 bases clipped from V and 2 bases from J, the junction kept 8 bases outside the gene matches. Germline loops: CDR1 DFQATT, CDR2 SNEGSKA (reference sequence). There are 14 residues in the CDR3. The CDR3: CSAAGTGRPYEQYF. CDR3 coding DNA: TGCAGTGCCGCCGGGACAGGGCGCCCCTACGAGCAGTACTTC.

This clonotype was counted between two and nine times. V usage is TRBV18 and J usage is TRBJ2-7; D might be TRBD2 (7 bases). The CDR3 runs 15 residues. V was trimmed by 4 bases and J by 0 bases, leaving 13 bases between them. Germline CDR1 reads KGHSH; CDR2 reads LQKENI. Here the CDR3 DNA reads TGTGCCAGCTCACAGCGGGACATCAGCTCCTACGAGCAGTACTTC. It specifies CASSQRDISSYEQYF.

There are many counts of this clonotype. The chain carries TRBV6-5 and TRBJ2-7, with TRBD2 matching over 11 bases. Germline CDR1 reads MNHEY; CDR2 reads SVGAGI. V lost 7 bases and J lost 2; bases outside the gene matches: 7. The CDR3 contains 15 residues. The CDR3, as DNA: TGTGCCAGCACCGGACTAGCGGGCGGAACCTACGAGCAGTACTTC. It specifies CASTGLAGGTYEQYF.

This clonotype was seen at least ten times. The genes are TRBV5-1 and TRBJ2-2; 11 bases agree with TRBD2. The germline gives CDR1 SGHRS, CDR2 YFSETQ. J lost 5 bases, V lost 5 bases, and 2 bases had no gene match. The CDR3 is made up of 14 amino acids. CDR3 coding DNA: TGCGCCAGCAGGACTAGCGGGACGACCGGGGAGCTGTTTTTT. This codes for CASRTSGTTGELFF.

This clonotype was counted at least ten times. The chain links TRBV5-8 to TRBJ1-2; unclear D gene. Germline V gene lookup returns CDR1 SGHTS and CDR2 YDEGEE. Trimming took 0 bases from V and 8 from J, leaving 11 bases between them. CDR3 length equals 13 residues. CDR3 sequence: CASSLERKGGYTF. The CDR3 DNA reads TGTGCCAGCAGCTTGGAAAGGAAGGGAGGCTACACCTTC.

This clonotype was seen many times. The chain has TRBV5-6 and TRBJ2-1, with TRBD2 matching 8 bases. The CDR3 is 14 residues long. Germline assignment: CDR1 SGHDT and CDR2 YYEEEE. J gave up 9 bases and V 0 bases, and 5 bases lay outside the gene matches. The CDR3 DNA sequence: TGTGCCAGCAGCTTGGAAGCGGGAGTCTCTGAGCAGTTCTTC. Translated: CASSLEAGVSEQFF.

This clonotype was detected ten times or more. The rearrangement links TRBV18 to TRBJ2-7; 8 bases map to TRBD2. The CDR3 spans 14 residues. The germline gives CDR1 KGHSH, CDR2 LQKENI. J was trimmed by 4 bases and V by 6 bases; bases with no gene match: 8. As DNA, the CDR3 is TGTGCCAGCTCGCCCGGGACTAGGGGGTACGAGCAGTACTTC. Protein: CASSPGTRGYEQYF.

This clonotype has just a few counts. The chain carries TRBV27 and TRBJ2-5, with unresolved D. The CDR3 contains 12 residues. CDR1 is MNHEY and CDR2 is SMNVEV in the germline V gene (reference sequence). Trimming removed 5 bases at V and 5 bases at J, with 9 bases between. CDR3 coding DNA: TGTGCCAGCAGTGCACCGGGTGAGACCCAGTACTTC. Its protein product is CASSAPGETQYF.

Ten or more counts support this clonotype. The chain joins TRBV7-9 to TRBJ2-7, with D perhaps assigned TRBD1 or TRBD2 (5 bases each). The CDR3 has 14 amino acids. Trimming left V 2 bases short and J 5 bases short, with 13 bases between. Germline V CDR1 and CDR2: SEHNR, FQNEAQ (reference sequence). In DNA form, the CDR3 reads TGTGCCAGCAGCTTACAGTCAGGGAGTCACGAGCAGTACTTC. Its protein is CASSLQSGSHEQYF. Variable domain in full (rest from reference TRBV7-9 and TRBJ2-7): DTGVSQNPRHKITKRGQNVTFRCDPISEHNRLYWYRQTLGQGPEFLTYFQNEAQLEKSRLLSDRFSAERPKGSFSTLEIQRTEQGDSAMYLCASSLQSGSHEQYFGPGTRLTVT.

This clonotype turned up a few times. The chain combines TRBV20-1 with TRBJ1-3; tentatively, D is TRBD1 (5 bases). V lost 1 base to trimming and J lost 8 bases, with 18 bases between them. This CDR3 region has 15 residues. Germline values: CDR1 DFQATT, CDR2 SNEGSKA (reference sequence). This CDR3 reads CSARGLRGTVHTIYF. CDR3 nucleotide sequence: TGCAGTGCTAGAGGACTAAGAGGGACGGTCCACACCATATATTTT.